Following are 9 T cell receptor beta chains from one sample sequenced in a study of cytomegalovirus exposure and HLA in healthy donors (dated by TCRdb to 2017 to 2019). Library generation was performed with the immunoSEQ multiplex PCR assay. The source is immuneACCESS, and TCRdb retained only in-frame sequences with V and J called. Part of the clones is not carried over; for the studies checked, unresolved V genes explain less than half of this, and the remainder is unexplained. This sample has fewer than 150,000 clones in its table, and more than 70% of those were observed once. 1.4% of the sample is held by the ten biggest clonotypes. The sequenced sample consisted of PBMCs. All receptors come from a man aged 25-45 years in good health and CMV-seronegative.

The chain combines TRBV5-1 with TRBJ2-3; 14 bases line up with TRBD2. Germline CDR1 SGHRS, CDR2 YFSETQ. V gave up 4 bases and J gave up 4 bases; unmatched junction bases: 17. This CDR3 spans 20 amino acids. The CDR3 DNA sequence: TGCGCCAGCAGCCCCGAGGGGACTAGCGGGAGTGTGGGGTTGGCAGATACGCAGTATTTT. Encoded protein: CASSPEGTSGSVGLADTQYF.

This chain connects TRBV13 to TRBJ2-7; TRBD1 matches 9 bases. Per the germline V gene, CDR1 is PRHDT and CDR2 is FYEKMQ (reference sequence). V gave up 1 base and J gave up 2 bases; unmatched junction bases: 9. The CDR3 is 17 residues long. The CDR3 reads CASSLVGDRGETYEQYF. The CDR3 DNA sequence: TGTGCCAGCAGCTTAGTGGGAGACAGGGGGGAAACCTACGAGCAGTACTTC.

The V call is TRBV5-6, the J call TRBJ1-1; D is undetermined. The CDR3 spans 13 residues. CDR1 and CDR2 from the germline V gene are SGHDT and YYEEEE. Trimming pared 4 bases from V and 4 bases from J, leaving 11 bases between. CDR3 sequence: CASSRTVGTEAFF. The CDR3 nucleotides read TGTGCCAGCAGCAGGACTGTCGGCACTGAAGCTTTCTTT. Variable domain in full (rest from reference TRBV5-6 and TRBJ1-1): DAGVTQSPTHLIKTRGQQVTLRCSPKSGHDTVSWYQQALGQGPQFIFQYYEEEERQRGNFPDRFSGHQFPNYSSELNVNALLLGDSALYLCASSRTVGTEAFFGQGTRLTVV.

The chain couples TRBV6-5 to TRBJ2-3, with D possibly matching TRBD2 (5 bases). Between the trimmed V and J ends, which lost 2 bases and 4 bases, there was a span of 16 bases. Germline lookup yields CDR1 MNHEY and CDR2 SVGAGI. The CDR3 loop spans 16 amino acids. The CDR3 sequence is CASSYGLAAFADTQYF. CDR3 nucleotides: TGTGCCAGCAGTTACGGCCTAGCTGCATTCGCAGATACGCAGTATTTT.

The CDR3 region is CASSQEDRGSGELFF. CDR3 DNA: TGCGCCAGCAGCCAAGAGGACAGGGGGTCCGGGGAGCTGTTTTTT. V gene TRBV4-3 combines with J gene TRBJ2-2, with TRBD1 matching 10 bases. Germline trimming cut 0 bases from V and 6 bases from J; bases unmatched to any gene: 1. The CDR3 sequence is 15 residues long. The germline CDR1 and CDR2 sequences are LGHNA and YSLEER.

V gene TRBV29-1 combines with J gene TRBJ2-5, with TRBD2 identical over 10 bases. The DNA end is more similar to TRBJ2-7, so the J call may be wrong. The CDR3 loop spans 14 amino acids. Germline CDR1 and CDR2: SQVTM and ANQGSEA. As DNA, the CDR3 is TGCAGCGTTAGAACTAGCGGGATTTCCTACGAGCAGTACTTC. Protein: CSVRTSGISYEQYF.

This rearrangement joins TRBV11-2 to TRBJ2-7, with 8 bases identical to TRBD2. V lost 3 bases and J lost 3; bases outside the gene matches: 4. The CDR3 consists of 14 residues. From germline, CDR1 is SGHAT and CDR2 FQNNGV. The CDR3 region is CASSFVLADYEQYF. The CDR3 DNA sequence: TGTGCCAGCAGCTTTGTACTAGCGGACTACGAGCAGTACTTC.

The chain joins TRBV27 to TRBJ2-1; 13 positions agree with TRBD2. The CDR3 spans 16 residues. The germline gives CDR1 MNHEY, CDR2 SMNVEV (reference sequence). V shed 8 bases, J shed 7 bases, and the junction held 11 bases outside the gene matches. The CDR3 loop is CASGLAGALFFNEQFF. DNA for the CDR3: TGTGCCAGCGGACTAGCGGGAGCCCTTTTCTTTAATGAGCAGTTCTTC.

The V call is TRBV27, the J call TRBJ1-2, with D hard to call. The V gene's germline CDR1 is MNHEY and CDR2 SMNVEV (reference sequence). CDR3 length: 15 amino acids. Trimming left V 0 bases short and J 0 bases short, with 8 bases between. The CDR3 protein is CASSLSAPPNYGYTF. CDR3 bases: TGTGCCAGCAGTTTATCGGCTCCCCCTAACTATGGCTACACCTTC.